One and the same sample provided the 31 T cell receptor beta chains below, sequenced in a study of cytomegalovirus exposure and HLA in healthy donors. The PCR contained 60 Vbeta and 13 Jbeta primers. Data came from immunoSEQ multiplex PCR; TCRdb stores just in-frame clones and leaves some out. The profile shows around 190,000 clones, 70% to 75% of them singletons. The specimen was PBMCs. All receptors derive from a man younger than 40 in good health and CMV-seropositive.

A single count supports this clone. The chain links TRBV29-1 to TRBJ2-1; 8 nucleotides align to TRBD1. Germline V gene data show CDR1 as SQVTM and CDR2 as ANQGSEA. Trimming took 6 bases from V and 9 from J; bases not matched to a gene: 7. This CDR3 has 12 residues. The CDR3 spells CSVGQGSSEQFF. In DNA, the CDR3 is TGCAGCGTAGGACAGGGTTCAAGTGAGCAGTTCTTC.

This clone was observed a handful of times. The rearrangement joins TRBV9 to TRBJ2-1; TRBD2 matches 9 bases. This CDR3 is built from 15 residues. Germline V gene lookup returns CDR1 SGDLS and CDR2 YYNGEE. After removal of 3 bases from V and 4 bases from J, the junction contained 5 bases not matched to a gene. The CDR3 region is CASSASGIGYNEQFF. In nucleotides, the CDR3 is TGTGCCAGCAGCGCTAGCGGGATCGGGTACAATGAGCAGTTCTTC.

V usage is TRBV4-1 and J usage is TRBJ1-1, with TRBD1 matching over 9 bases. After removal of 1 base from V and 1 base from J, the junction contained 4 bases not matched to a gene. The germline CDR1 and CDR2 sequences are MGHRA and YSYEKL. The CDR3 runs to 16 residues. The CDR3 DNA reads TGCGCCAGCAGCCAAGTACAGGGGGCGACGAACACTGAAGCTTTCTTT. Translated, it gives CASSQVQGATNTEAFF.

The chain is built from TRBV28 and TRBJ2-7, with 8 bases fitting TRBD2. Trimming at V came to 10 bases and at J to 6 bases, leaving 8 bases not matched to a gene. This CDR3 comprises 12 residues. Germline V lookup: CDR1 MDHEN, CDR2 SYDVKM. This CDR3 reads CATEREPLEQYF. The CDR3, as DNA: TGTGCCACGGAGCGGGAGCCCCTCGAGCAGTACTTC.

This clone was observed a handful of times. The V and J genes are TRBV5-1 and TRBJ2-1; D is possibly TRBD2 (5 bases). The length of the CDR3 is 14 residues. From germline, CDR1 is SGHRS and CDR2 YFSETQ. Trimming stripped 4 bases from V and 6 bases from J, with 14 bases between. CDR3 in DNA: TGCGCCAGCAGCAGGAGCGGAGTGGGCAATGAGCAGTTCTTC. It encodes CASSRSGVGNEQFF.

J is TRBJ1-2 and V is TRBV5-6; 7 nucleotides agree with TRBD1. The CDR3 contains 17 residues. CDR1 is SGHDT and CDR2 is YYEEEE in the germline V gene. J lost 1 base, V lost 2 bases, and 11 bases had no gene match. The CDR3 region is CASSFWGQHIINYGYTF. CDR3 sequence (DNA): TGTGCCAGCAGCTTTTGGGGACAGCATATTATTAACTATGGCTACACCTTC.

This chain links TRBV10-3 with TRBJ1-2, with TRBD1 matching over 8 bases. CDR3 length: 13 amino acids. The V segment lost 8 bases and the J segment 2 bases; nucleotides outside the gene matches: 4. Germline V CDR1 and CDR2: ENHRY, SYGVKD. The CDR3 sequence is CAILAGGNYGYTF. The CDR3 nucleotides are TGTGCCATCTTGGCAGGGGGCAACTATGGCTACACCTTC.

In DNA form, the CDR3 reads TGTGCCAGTAGCAAAAGGTCGACTAGCGGACGCACAGATACGCAGTATTTT. Amino acids: CASSKRSTSGRTDTQYF. The rearrangement links TRBV19 to TRBJ2-3; 9 nucleotides match TRBD2. V dropped 6 bases and J dropped 1; count of bases not matched to a gene: 11. Germline lookup yields CDR1 LNHDA and CDR2 SQIVND (reference sequence). This CDR3 comprises 17 residues.

This chain uses TRBV2 with TRBJ1-2, with 8 bases lining up with TRBD1. The J segment lost 4 bases and the V segment lost 6 bases, leaving 7 bases of the junction unmatched. Germline assignment: CDR1 SNHLY and CDR2 FYNNEI. CDR3 length equals 14 residues. In DNA form, the CDR3 reads TGTGCCAGCAGCCAGACAGGGGCGGGCTATGGCTACACCTTC. Residues: CASSQTGAGYGYTF. The complete variable domain, with remaining parts taken from reference TRBV2 and TRBJ1-2, reads EPEVTQTPSHQVTQMGQEVILRCVPISNHLYFYWYRQILGQKVEFLVSFYNNEISEKSEIFDDQFSVERPDGSNFTLKIRSTKLEDSAMYFCASSQTGAGYGYTFGSGTRLTVV.

V and J are TRBV7-3 and TRBJ2-6; TRBD1 agrees at 10 bases. Germline values: CDR1 SGHTA, CDR2 FQGTGA. CDR3 size: 18 residues. With 5 bases clipped from V and 3 bases from J, the junction kept 10 bases outside the gene matches. The CDR3 here is CASSHPGTGVGGANVLTF. CDR3 DNA: TGTGCCAGCAGCCACCCCGGGACAGGGGTGGGTGGGGCCAACGTCCTGACTTTC.

This chain connects TRBV4-2 to TRBJ2-5; the D is unclear. The CDR3 extends over 14 amino acids. Germline CDR1 is LGHNA and CDR2 is YNFKEQ. V gave up 0 bases and J gave up 2 bases, with 7 bases separating them. CDR3: CASSQDRFQETQYF. The CDR3 coding sequence is TGTGCCAGCAGCCAAGATCGGTTTCAAGAGACCCAGTACTTC.

This clone was counted only a few times. V is TRBV29-1 and J is TRBJ1-1, with D perhaps matching TRBD1 (6 bases). The CDR3 has 14 amino acids. CDR1 and CDR2 from the germline V gene are SQVTM and ANQGSEA. The ends were cut back, 1 base at V and 6 bases at J, with 15 bases in the middle. The CDR3 protein is CSVEGYRETAEAFF. In nucleotides, the CDR3 is TGCAGCGTTGAAGGTTACAGGGAAACGGCTGAAGCTTTCTTT.

This clone was observed a handful of times. V is TRBV11-2 and J is TRBJ1-2; 8 bases align to TRBD1. Germline V CDR1 and CDR2: SGHAT, FQNNGV. This CDR3 is built from 15 residues. The junction had 6 bases not matched to a gene; V was cut back by 1 base and J by 5 bases. CDR3 sequence: CASSLGRGRVYGYTF. The CDR3 DNA sequence: TGTGCCAGCAGCTTAGGCAGGGGGCGCGTGTATGGCTACACCTTC.

This chain joins TRBV14 and TRBJ2-5; possible D gene TRBD1, 6 bases. Between the trimmed V and J ends, which lost 2 bases and 5 bases, there was a span of 6 bases. Germline CDR1 reads SGHDN; CDR2 reads FVKESK. The CDR3 sequence is 12 residues long. The CDR3: CASSQQGETQYF. Written as DNA, the CDR3 is TGTGCCAGCAGCCAACAGGGGGAGACCCAGTACTTC.

The chain uses TRBV19 and TRBJ2-5; 8 nucleotides agree with TRBD1. Germline V gene lookup returns CDR1 LNHDA and CDR2 SQIVND (reference sequence). This CDR3 contains 16 residues. The trim removed 5 bases at V and 5 bases at J, leaving 13 bases unmatched. CDR3 sequence: CASSEGTGGSLETQYF. In DNA form, the CDR3 reads TGTGCCAGTAGTGAAGGGACAGGAGGTAGCTTGGAGACCCAGTACTTC.

In DNA, the CDR3 is TGTGCCAGCAGCCCCTTGGGGGAGGCCTTTTGGAATGAGCAGTTCTTC. Protein: CASSPLGEAFWNEQFF. The rearrangement links TRBV2 to TRBJ2-1; TRBD2 might be the D (6 bases). The CDR3 has 16 amino acids. From germline, CDR1 is SNHLY and CDR2 FYNNEI. Trimming cost V 6 bases and J 7 bases, with 22 bases left between them.

This rearrangement joins TRBV6-5 to TRBJ1-1; D is uncertain. Germline values: CDR1 MNHEY, CDR2 SVGAGI. Deletions cut 2 bases from V and 1 base from J, with 8 bases between. This CDR3 has 14 residues. The CDR3 here is CASSYNGRNTEAFF. The CDR3, as DNA: TGTGCCAGCAGTTACAACGGGAGGAACACTGAAGCTTTCTTT.

The table lists this clone with a few counts. The CDR3 sequence: CASRRQGVFTGELFF. The CDR3 nucleotides are TGTGCCAGCAGAAGACAGGGGGTCTTCACCGGGGAGCTGTTTTTT. The chain links TRBV6-5 to TRBJ2-2, with 9 bases identical to TRBD1. Looked up from germline, CDR1 is MNHEY and CDR2 is SVGAGI. The CDR3 has 15 residues. V shed 6 bases, J shed 4 bases, and the junction held 6 bases outside the gene matches.

The chain recombines TRBV9 with TRBJ2-5; 8 positions match TRBD2. The CDR3 has 15 amino acids. J was trimmed by 5 bases and V by 4 bases; bases with no gene match: 10. In germline, CDR1 is SGDLS, CDR2 YYNGEE. The CDR3 coding sequence is TGTGCCAGCAGCCCCCGAGGAGCGGGGGACGAGACCCAGTACTTC. It yields the protein CASSPRGAGDETQYF.

This clone appeared a few times. V usage is TRBV5-5 and J usage is TRBJ1-4, with D possibly being TRBD1 (6 bases). The V gene's germline CDR1 is SGHKS and CDR2 YYEKEE (reference sequence). V lost 0 bases to trimming and J lost 7 bases, with 16 bases between them. This CDR3 is built from 16 residues. The CDR3 DNA is TGTGCCAGCAGCTTGGCCGGGGCAGGGGCAGGTGAAAAACTGTTTTTT. Its translation is CASSLAGAGAGEKLFF. Looking up the rest from reference TRBV5-5 and TRBJ1-4 gives the full variable domain: DAGVTQSPTHLIKTRGQQVTLRCSPISGHKSVSWYQQVLGQGPQFIFQYYEKEERGRGNFPDRFSARQFPNYSSELNVNALLLGDSALYLCASSLAGAGAGEKLFFGSGTQLSVL.

The chain uses TRBV7-2 and TRBJ2-7; 7 bases match TRBD2. Germline V lookup: CDR1 SGHTA, CDR2 FQGNSA. V trimming: 3 bases; J trimming: 3 bases; junction bases outside the gene matches: 14. This CDR3 spans 17 amino acids. CDR3 loop: CASSLGGGPRLFYEQYF. CDR3 DNA sequence: TGTGCCAGCAGCTTGGGGGGGGGTCCCCGTCTCTTCTACGAGCAGTACTTC.

The chain employs TRBV9 and TRBJ2-3, with D possibly being TRBD2 (5 bases). The CDR3 is 14 amino acids. The V gene's germline CDR1 is SGDLS and CDR2 YYNGEE. Trimming removed 3 bases from V and 5 bases from J, with 13 bases in between. CDR3 nucleotides: TGTGCCAGCAGCGGGTCCCTCGGGGAAGATACGCAGTATTTT. As protein: CASSGSLGEDTQYF. The variable domain in full, with the rest retrieved from reference TRBV9 and TRBJ2-3, is DSGVTQTPKHLITATGQRVTLRCSPRSGDLSVYWYQQSLDQGLQFLIQYYNGEERAKGNILERFSAQQFPDLHSELNLSSLELGDSALYFCASSGSLGEDTQYFGPGTRLTVL.

This chain uses TRBV11-2 with TRBJ2-5; possibly TRBD2 for D (6 bases). The end of the DNA is better explained by TRBJ2-7, so the J call may be wrong. The CDR3 has 15 residues. The germline V gene has CDR1 SGHAT and CDR2 FQNNGV. The CDR3 nucleotides read TGTGCCAGCAGCTTAGGGGCTAGCGATCTCCACGAGCAGTACTTC. Translation gives CASSLGASDLHEQYF.

The chain carries TRBV7-6 and TRBJ2-7, with 9 bases fitting TRBD1. V dropped 5 bases and J dropped 7; count of bases not matched to a gene: 12. Germline CDR1 SGHVS, CDR2 FNYEAQ. There are 15 residues in the CDR3. CDR3 nucleotides: TGTGCCAGCAGCCAGGGACAGGGCTACTCGGGAGAGCAGTACTTC. Translated: CASSQGQGYSGEQYF.

V is TRBV9 and J is TRBJ2-7, with 10 nucleotides matching TRBD2. The CDR3 consists of 16 residues. V was pared by 0 bases and J by 2 bases, with 5 bases of the junction left unmatched. Germline CDR1 SGDLS, CDR2 YYNGEE. CDR3 sequence: CASSVVPSGGAYEQYF. As DNA, the CDR3 is TGTGCCAGCAGCGTAGTCCCTAGCGGGGGAGCCTACGAGCAGTACTTC.

This chain links TRBV28 with TRBJ1-5; TRBD1 matches 9 bases. The CDR3 is 18 amino acids. J lost 0 bases, V lost 4 bases, and 10 bases had no gene match. In germline, CDR1 is MDHEN, CDR2 SYDVKM. Here the CDR3 DNA reads TGTGCCAGCAGTTCTAGAAGGGGGACAGGGCTTAGCAATCAGCCCCAGCATTTT. This translates into CASSSRRGTGLSNQPQHF.

This chain links TRBV13 with TRBJ2-7; 8 positions agree with TRBD2. CDR1 is PRHDT and CDR2 is FYEKMQ in the germline V gene (reference sequence). Trimming cost V 3 bases and J 6 bases; bases outside gene matches: 1. The CDR3 totals 12 residues. The CDR3 here is CASSFSGGEQYF. The CDR3 coding sequence is TGTGCCAGCAGCTTCAGCGGGGGCGAGCAGTACTTC.

The chain has TRBV15 and TRBJ2-5; D is possibly TRBD1 (6 bases). CDR1 and CDR2 (germline): LNHNV, YYDKDF (reference sequence). This CDR3 is built from 16 residues. The V gene lost 8 bases and the J gene lost 2 bases, with 21 bases spanning the gap. CDR3 in DNA: TGTGCCACCGCTTCTTGGCAGGGGCTTTTACAAGAGACCCAGTACTTC. It is translated as CATASWQGLLQETQYF.

A few counts support this clone. A read error may account for a junction end that differs from germline. The chain joins TRBV5-4 to TRBJ2-6; D may be TRBD1 (5 bases). Germline V CDR1 and CDR2: SGHNT, YYREEE (reference sequence). The CDR3 is made up of 14 amino acids. CDR3 sequence reads: CASRNGAGANVLTF. CDR3 nucleotide sequence: TGTGCCAGCAGGAACGGAGCTGGGGCCAATGTCCTGACTTTC.

The rearrangement links TRBV5-4 to TRBJ2-1, with 7 bases that match TRBD2. The CDR3 has 15 residues. CDR1 and CDR2 from the germline V gene are SGHNT and YYREEE (reference sequence). V shed 7 bases and J 8 bases; nucleotides not matched to a gene: 15. CDR3 sequence reads: CASASHSASGYEQFF. CDR3 coding DNA: TGTGCCAGCGCATCGCATTCGGCTAGCGGTTATGAGCAGTTCTTC.

The chain links TRBV4-1 to TRBJ2-5; D is possibly TRBD2 (7 bases). CDR1 is MGHRA and CDR2 is YSYEKL in the germline V gene. The CDR3 contains 16 residues. Trimming removed 4 bases from V and 3 bases from J, with 18 bases in between. The CDR3 loop is CASSPGGGRIEETQYF. Written as DNA, the CDR3 is TGCGCCAGCAGCCCTGGGGGCGGGAGAATCGAAGAGACCCAGTACTTC.